This T cell receptor (beta chain) was identified in a study of cytomegalovirus exposure and HLA in healthy donors. This PCR relied on a set of 60 Vbeta primers and 13 Jbeta primers. This table comes from immunoSEQ multiplex PCR, and its TCRdb copy is limited to in-frame clones, with some not included. Of 200,000 to 250,000 clones in the sample, less than 85% are singletons; the top ten hold 0.63%. The V gene lost 2 bases and the J gene lost 4 bases, with 11 bases spanning the gap. This CDR3 has 14 amino acids. Germline V CDR1 and CDR2: MNHEY, SMNVEV (reference sequence). As to this clone: The antigen is unknown.

Study-wide findings and caveats: An Asian-associated ancestry cluster reportedly showed fewer N-insertions than the roughly 700-donor mean in a later analysis. One cluster of highly shared sequence variants probably arose as a sequencing artifact. Across donors, presence/absence analyses took sequencing depth to be roughly uniform. Data from an earlier analysis indicated that most TCR beta V segments were productive either about 90% or about 30% of the time.

This clonotype originated in a man aged 18 to 35 in good health and CMV-seronegative. The V gene is TRBV27, the J gene TRBJ1-2, with a weak D call TRBD1 (5 bases). The sample consisted of PBMCs. CDR3 nucleotide sequence: TGTGCCAGCAGTTTAGGGGCTCCTAGCTATGGCTACACCTTC. Amino acids: CASSLGAPSYGYTF.